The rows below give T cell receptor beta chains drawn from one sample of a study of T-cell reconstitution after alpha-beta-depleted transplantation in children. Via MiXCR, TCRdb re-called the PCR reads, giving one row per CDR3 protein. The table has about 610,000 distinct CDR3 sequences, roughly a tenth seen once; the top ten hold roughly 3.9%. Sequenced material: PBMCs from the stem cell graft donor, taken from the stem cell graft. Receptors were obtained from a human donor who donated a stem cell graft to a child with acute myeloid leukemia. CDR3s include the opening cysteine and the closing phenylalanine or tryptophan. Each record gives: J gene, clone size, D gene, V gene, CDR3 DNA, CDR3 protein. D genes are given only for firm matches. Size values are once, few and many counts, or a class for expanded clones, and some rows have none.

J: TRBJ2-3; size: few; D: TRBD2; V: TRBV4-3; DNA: TGCGCCAGCAGCCAAGCACCCAGCGGGGGTAGTACAGATACGCAGTATTTT; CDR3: CASSQAPSGGSTDTQYF
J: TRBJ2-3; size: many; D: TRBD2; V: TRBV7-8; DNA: TGTGCCAGCAGCTTCGGGACTAGCGGAGATACGCAGTATTTT; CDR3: CASSFGTSGDTQYF
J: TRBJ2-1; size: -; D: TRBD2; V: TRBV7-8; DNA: TGTGCCAGCAGCTACCAGCGGGGTAGCAATGAGCAGTTCTTC; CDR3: CASSYQRGSNEQFF
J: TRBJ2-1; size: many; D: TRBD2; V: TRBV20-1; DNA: TGCAGTGCTGGCCCCCTAGCGGGAGGGCCTCAAGAGCAGTTCTTC; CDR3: CSAGPLAGGPQEQFF
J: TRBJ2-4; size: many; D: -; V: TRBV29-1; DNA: TGCAGCGTTGAAACTGGGGGAGCCAAAAACATTCAGTACTTC; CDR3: CSVETGGAKNIQYF
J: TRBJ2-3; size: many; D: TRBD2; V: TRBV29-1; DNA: TGCAGCGTTAGTCTAGCGGGACCGGATACGCAGTATTTT; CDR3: CSVSLAGPDTQYF
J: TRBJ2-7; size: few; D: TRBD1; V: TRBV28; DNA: TGTGCCAGCAGACGTTCGGGACAGGGCTACGAGCAGTACTTC; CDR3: CASRRSGQGYEQYF
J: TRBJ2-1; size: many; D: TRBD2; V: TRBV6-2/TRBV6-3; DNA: TGTGCCAGCCTTAGCGGGGCTTCCTACAATGAGCAGTTCTTC; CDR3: CASLSGASYNEQFF
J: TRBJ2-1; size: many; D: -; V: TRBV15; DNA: TGTGCCACCAGCAACTACCCGGGACTCCACTACAATGAGCAGTTCTTC; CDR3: CATSNYPGLHYNEQFF
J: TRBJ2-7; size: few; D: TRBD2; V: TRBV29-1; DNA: TGCAGCGCTACGGGACTAGCGGGAGTCCTTGGCGAGCAGTACTTC; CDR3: CSATGLAGVLGEQYF
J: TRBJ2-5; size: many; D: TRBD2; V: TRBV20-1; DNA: TGCAGTGCTAGGGTGTCTAGCGGGAGTTCCGGGTGGGAGACCCAGTACTTC; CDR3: CSARVSSGSSGWETQYF
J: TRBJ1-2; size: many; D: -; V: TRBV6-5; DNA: TGTGCCAGCAGCTTACAGGAGGGCAGCTATGGCTACACCTTC; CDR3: CASSLQEGSYGYTF
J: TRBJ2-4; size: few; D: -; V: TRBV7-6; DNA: TGTGCCAGCAGCTTAGGTTTTAGCGGTAGGCGTAACATTCAGTACTTC; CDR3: CASSLGFSGRRNIQYF
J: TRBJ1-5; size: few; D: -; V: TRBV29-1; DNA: TGCAGCGTTTTGGACAGTAGCAATCAGCCCCAGCATTTT; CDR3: CSVLDSSNQPQHF
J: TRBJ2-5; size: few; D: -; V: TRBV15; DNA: TGTGCCACCAGCAGAGTGACCGGGAAGCAAGAGACCCAGTACTTC; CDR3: CATSRVTGKQETQYF
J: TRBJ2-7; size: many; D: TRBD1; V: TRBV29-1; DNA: TGCAGCGTTGGGGGACAGGGGACCTACGAGCAGTACTTC; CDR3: CSVGGQGTYEQYF
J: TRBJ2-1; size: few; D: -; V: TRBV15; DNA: TGTGCCACCAGACATAATAGCTCCTACAATGAGCAGTTCTTC; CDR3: CATRHNSSYNEQFF
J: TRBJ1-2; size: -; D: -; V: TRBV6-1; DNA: TGTGCCAGCAGTGAAGGGCCATCGAACTATGGCTACACCTTC; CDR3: CASSEGPSNYGYTF
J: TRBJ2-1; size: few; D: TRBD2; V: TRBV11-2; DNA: TGTGCCAGCAGCTTAGATCAGGTAAAGGCGGGAGTTGCCTACAATGAGCAGTTCTTC; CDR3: CASSLDQVKAGVAYNEQFF
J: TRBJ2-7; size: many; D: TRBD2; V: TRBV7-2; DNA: TGTGCCAGCAGCTCACTAGCGGGGCCACGGGATGCGCAGTACTTC; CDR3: CASSSLAGPRDAQYF
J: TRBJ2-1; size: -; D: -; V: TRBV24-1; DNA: TGTGCCACAAACTCCAGGGGCCTTAATGAGGAGTTCTTC; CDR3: CATNSRGLNEEFF
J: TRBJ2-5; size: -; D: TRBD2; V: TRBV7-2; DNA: TGTGCCAGCAGCTTGGGACCGGGACTAGCGGAAGAGACCCAGTACTTC; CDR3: CASSLGPGLAEETQYF
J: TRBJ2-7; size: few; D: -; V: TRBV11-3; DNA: TGTGCCAGCAGCTTAGATACACAGGGTAACTACGAGCAGTACTTC; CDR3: CASSLDTQGNYEQYF
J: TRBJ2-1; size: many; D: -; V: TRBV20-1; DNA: TGCAGTGCTAGAGATCGGGTGGTCGTGGAGCGTAGCTCCTACAATGAGCAGTTCTTC; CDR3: CSARDRVVVERSSYNEQFF
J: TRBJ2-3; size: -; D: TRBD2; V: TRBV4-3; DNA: TGCGCCAGCAGCCAAGATTATGGGACTAGCGGGCGCACAGATACGCAGTATTTT; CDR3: CASSQDYGTSGRTDTQYF
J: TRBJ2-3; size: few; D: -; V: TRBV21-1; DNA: TGTGCCAGCAGCGCCCCTTTGAGACAGGGACGAACAAGCACAGATACGCAGTATTTT; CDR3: CASSAPLRQGRTSTDTQYF
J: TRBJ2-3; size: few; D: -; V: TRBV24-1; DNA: TGTGCCACCAGTAAGGCCGGCGCAGATACGCAGTATTTT; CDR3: CATSKAGADTQYF
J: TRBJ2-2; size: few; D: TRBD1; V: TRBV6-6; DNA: TGTGCCAGCAGTTACCTACAGGGGGCCTGGTTTTTT; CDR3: CASSYLQGAWFF
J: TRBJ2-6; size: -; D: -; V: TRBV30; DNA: TGTGCCTGGAACCGGGACTCTTTATCTGGGGCCAACGTCCTGACTTTC; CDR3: CAWNRDSLSGANVLTF
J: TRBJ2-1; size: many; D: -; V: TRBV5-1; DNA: TGCGCCAGCAGCTTGGTAGGGTTATGGGAGCAGTTCTTC; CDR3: CASSLVGLWEQFF
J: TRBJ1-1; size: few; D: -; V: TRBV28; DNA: TGTGCCAGCACTATTTTCCAAGGACTCCCGAACACTGAAGCTTTCTTT; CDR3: CASTIFQGLPNTEAFF
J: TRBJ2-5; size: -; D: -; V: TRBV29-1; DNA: TGCAGCGTTGAAGATCTTCGGGGTAACCAAGAGACCCAGTACTTC; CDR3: CSVEDLRGNQETQYF
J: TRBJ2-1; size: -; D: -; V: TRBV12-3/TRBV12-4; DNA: TGTGCCAGCAGACTTGGACAGCTCCACTACAATGAGCAGTTCTTC; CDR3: CASRLGQLHYNEQFF
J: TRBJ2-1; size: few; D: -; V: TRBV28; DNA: TGTGCCAGCAGTTTAGCGGCCGCCGGGGACAATGAGCAGTTCTTC; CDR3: CASSLAAAGDNEQFF
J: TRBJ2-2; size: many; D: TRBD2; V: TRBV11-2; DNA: TGTGCCAGCAGCTTATTCATTGTGCGGGAGAGGAACACCGGGGAGCTGTTTTTT; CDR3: CASSLFIVRERNTGELFF
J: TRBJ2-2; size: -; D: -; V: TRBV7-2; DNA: TGTGCCAGCAGATATGGGAGTACCGGGGAGCTGTTTTTT; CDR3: CASRYGSTGELFF
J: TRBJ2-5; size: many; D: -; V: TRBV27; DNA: TGTGCCAGCAGTAGCACGGCCTCAGCTTACCAGTACTTC; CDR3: CASSSTASAYQYF
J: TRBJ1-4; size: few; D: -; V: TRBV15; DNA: TGTGCCACCAGCAACGGGGCTGCAGGTGAAAAACTGTTTTTT; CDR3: CATSNGAAGEKLFF
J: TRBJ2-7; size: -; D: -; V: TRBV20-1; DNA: TGCAGTGCGGTAGATGGTAAGACACGGGTCGAGCAGTACTTC; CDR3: CSAVDGKTRVEQYF
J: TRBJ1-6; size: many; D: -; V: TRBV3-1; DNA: TGTGCCAGCAGCCAACGGAGTCCCAGTTCACCCCTCCACTTT; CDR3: CASSQRSPSSPLHF
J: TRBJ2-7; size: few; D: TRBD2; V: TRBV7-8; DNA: TGTGCCAGCAGCTTAGCGGGACTAGCGGGAGTGACCTCCTACGAGCAGTACTTC; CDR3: CASSLAGLAGVTSYEQYF
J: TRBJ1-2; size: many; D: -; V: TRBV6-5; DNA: TGTGCCAGGGGGAGTCCCGGCGGTGGCTACACCTTC; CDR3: CARGSPGGGYTF
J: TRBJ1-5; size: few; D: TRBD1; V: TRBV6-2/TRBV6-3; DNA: TGTGCCAGCAGTTACTCGACAGGGTCTCAGCCCCAGCATTTT; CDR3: CASSYSTGSQPQHF
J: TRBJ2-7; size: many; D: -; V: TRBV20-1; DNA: TGCAGTGCTACCGACCCAGCGTACAGCTCCTACGAGCAGTACTTC; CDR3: CSATDPAYSSYEQYF
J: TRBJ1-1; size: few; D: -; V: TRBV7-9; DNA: TGTGCCAGCAGCTTAGGCAGAGGGGTAAACACTGAAGCTTTCTTT; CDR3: CASSLGRGVNTEAFF
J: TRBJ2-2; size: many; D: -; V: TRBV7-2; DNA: TGTGCCAGCAGCTTAGCGGGGCCTTCGAACACCGGGGAGCTGTTTTTT; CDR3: CASSLAGPSNTGELFF
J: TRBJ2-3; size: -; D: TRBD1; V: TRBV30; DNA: TGTGCCTGGGGACAGGGGGTAACAGATACGCAGTATTTT; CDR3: CAWGQGVTDTQYF
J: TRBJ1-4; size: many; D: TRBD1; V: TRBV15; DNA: TGTGCCACCAGCACACCGGGACAGGGGGATGAAAAACTGTTTTTT; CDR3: CATSTPGQGDEKLFF
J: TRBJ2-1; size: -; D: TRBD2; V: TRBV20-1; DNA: TGCAGTGCCCCCACTAGCGGGAAGCTGCATGAGCAGTTCTTC; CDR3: CSAPTSGKLHEQFF
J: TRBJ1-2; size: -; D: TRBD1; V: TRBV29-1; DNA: TGCAGCGTTGTGACAGGGGGCTATGGCTACACCTTC; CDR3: CSVVTGGYGYTF
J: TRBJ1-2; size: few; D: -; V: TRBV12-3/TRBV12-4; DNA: TGTGCCAGCAAAAAAGGACGTGGCTACACCTTC; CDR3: CASKKGRGYTF
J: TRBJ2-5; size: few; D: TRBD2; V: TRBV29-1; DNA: TGCAGCGTCAATAGCGGGAGCGGTGAGACCCAGTACTTC; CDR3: CSVNSGSGETQYF
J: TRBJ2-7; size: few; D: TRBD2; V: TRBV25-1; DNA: TGTGCCAGCAGTGAGGAGCGGGAAAGCTCCTACGAGCAGTACTTC; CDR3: CASSEERESSYEQYF
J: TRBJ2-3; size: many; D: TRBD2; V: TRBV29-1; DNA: TGCAGCGTAATAGCGGGAGCAAGGGATACGCAGTATTTT; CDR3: CSVIAGARDTQYF
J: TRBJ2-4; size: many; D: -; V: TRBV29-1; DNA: TGCAGCGTTGATCAGGGATGGGACATTCAGTACTTC; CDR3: CSVDQGWDIQYF
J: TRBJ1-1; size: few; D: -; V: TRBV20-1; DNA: TGCAGTGCTAGCCCCTACTTACAGGGGAACACTGAAGCTTTCTTT; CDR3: CSASPYLQGNTEAFF
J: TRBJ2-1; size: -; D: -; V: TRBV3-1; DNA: TGTGCCAGCAGCCATTATAGGGGAGGAGTTTTCAATGAGCAGTTCTTC; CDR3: CASSHYRGGVFNEQFF
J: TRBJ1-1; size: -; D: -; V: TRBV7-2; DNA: TGTGCCAGCAGCTTTGGAGGGGTAGGACCTTTCTTT; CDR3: CASSFGGVGPFF
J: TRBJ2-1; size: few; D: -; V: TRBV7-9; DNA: TGTGCCAGCCGGGATGAGCAGTTCTTC; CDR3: CASRDEQFF